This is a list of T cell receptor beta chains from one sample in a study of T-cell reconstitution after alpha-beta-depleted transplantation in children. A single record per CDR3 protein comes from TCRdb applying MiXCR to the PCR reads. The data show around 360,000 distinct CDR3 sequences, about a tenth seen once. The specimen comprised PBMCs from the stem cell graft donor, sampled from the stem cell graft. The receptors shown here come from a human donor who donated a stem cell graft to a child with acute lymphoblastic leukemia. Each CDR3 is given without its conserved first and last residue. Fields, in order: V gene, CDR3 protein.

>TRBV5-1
ASSLGFGLDREKETQY
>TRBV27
ASSLAASSYEQY
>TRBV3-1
ASSLKGPYEQY
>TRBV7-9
ASSTGTSAEQY
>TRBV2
ASSPLAGGSSSFNEQF
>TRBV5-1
ASSLGDSSYNEQF
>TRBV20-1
SGGSGHRKNTEAF
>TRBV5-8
ARSGPYYGYT
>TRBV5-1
ASSFRLREGEQY
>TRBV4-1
ASSEPVGQGMKEQY
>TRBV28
ASSLEGWGDNEQY
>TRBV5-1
ASSLSGITNTEAF
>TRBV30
AWGLQGEQY
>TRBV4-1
ASSHESYEQY
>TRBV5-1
ASSLGIAGAYNEQF
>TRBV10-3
AISGPGGISGNTIY
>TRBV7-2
ASSLNSLDEQF
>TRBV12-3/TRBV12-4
ASTDGGPNYGYT
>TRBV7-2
ASSLAGVAKNIQY
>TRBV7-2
ASSLSDRVESPLH
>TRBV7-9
ASSLARGGGVSPLH
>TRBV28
ASSSGDGGSGNTIY
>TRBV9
ASSRAGQGEQF
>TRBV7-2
ASSSVGGGNQPQH
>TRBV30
AVMGDTQY
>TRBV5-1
ASSQQTSATGELF
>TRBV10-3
AISELGSGSYYNEQF
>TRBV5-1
ASSSGTGYSPLH
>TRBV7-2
ASILRTGGSYGYT
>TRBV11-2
ASSSNRGLGETQY
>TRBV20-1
SARVGQGVPYEQY
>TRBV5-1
ASSPGLADLYNEQF
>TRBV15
ATSRSSSGRGLYEQF
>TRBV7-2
ASIQSLNYNEQF
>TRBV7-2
ASSLRNAIHEQY
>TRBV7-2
ASSPLASYEQY
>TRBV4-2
ASSLRMASEAF
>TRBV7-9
ASSLFVRDLIEAF
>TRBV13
ASSLAGQETADTQY
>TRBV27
ASRPSGYGNYEQY
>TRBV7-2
ASSLVSGTQY
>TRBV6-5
ASSYTIARGEQF
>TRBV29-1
SVSGLAGVIQETQY
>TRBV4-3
ASSQSQGSTRAF
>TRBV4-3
ASSQDALAGANTGELF
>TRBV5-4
ASSLFGRNSNEQF
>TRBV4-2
ASSQEGAGVYEQY
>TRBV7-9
ASSLVSGSSGNTIY
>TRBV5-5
ASSLRGNQETQY